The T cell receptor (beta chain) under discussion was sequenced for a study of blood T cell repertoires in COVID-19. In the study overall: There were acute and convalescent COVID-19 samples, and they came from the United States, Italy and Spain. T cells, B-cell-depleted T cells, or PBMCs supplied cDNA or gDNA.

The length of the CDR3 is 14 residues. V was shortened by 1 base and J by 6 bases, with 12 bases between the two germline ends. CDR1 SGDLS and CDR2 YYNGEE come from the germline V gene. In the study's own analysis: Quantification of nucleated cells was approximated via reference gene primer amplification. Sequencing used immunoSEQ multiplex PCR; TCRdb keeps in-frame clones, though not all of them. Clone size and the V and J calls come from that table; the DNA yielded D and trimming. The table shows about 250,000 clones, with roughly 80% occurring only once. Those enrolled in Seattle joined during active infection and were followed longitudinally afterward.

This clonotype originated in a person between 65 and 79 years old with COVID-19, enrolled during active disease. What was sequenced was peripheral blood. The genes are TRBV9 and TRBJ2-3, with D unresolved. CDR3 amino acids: CASSVNSILDTQYF. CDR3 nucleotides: TGTGCCAGCAGCGTAAACTCAATTTTGGATACGCAGTATTTT.